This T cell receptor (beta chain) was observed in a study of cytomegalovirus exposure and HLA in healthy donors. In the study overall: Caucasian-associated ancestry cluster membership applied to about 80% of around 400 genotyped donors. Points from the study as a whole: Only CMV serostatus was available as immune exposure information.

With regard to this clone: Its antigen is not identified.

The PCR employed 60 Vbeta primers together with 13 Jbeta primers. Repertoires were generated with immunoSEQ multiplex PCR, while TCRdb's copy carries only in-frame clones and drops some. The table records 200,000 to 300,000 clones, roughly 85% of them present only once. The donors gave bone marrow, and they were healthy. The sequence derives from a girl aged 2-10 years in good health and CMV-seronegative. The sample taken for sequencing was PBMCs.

CDR3 sequence: CASSPDREKLFF. CDR3 nucleotide sequence: TGTGCCAGCTCACCCGACAGGGAAAAACTGTTTTTT. The chain uses TRBV18 and TRBJ1-4; D possibly corresponds to TRBD1 (6 bases). The ends were cut back, 3 bases at V and 8 bases at J, with 7 bases in the middle. The CDR3 is made up of 12 amino acids. The germline gives CDR1 KGHSH, CDR2 LQKENI.